The TCR beta chain described here comes from a study of Graves' ophthalmopathy and Graves' hyperthyroidism. Ten or more counts support this clonotype. The germline V gene has CDR1 SGHVS and CDR2 FNYEAQ. V lost 1 base and J lost 2; bases outside the gene matches: 4. The length of the CDR3 is 15 residues. Amplified material comprised TCR beta CDR3 regions derived from RNA transcripts. An initial RT-PCR round employing HTBI primers preceded a second-round multiplex PCR. In TCRdb, the multiplex PCR reads were re-called with MiXCR into one record per CDR3 protein. Of hundreds of thousands of distinct CDR3 sequences listed, under 25% are singletons.

The clonotype originates from a woman between 18 and 29 years old with stable Graves' hyperthyroidism. Sequenced input: peripheral blood. The V gene is TRBV7-6, the J gene TRBJ1-1, with 7 bases that match TRBD1. This CDR3 reads CASSLGGTVNTEAFF. CDR3 coding DNA: TGTGCCAGCAGCTTAGGGGGGACAGTAAACACTGAAGCTTTCTTT. Looking up the rest from reference TRBV7-6 and TRBJ1-1 gives the full variable domain: GAGVSQSPRYKVTKRGQDVALRCDPISGHVSLYWYRQALGQGPEFLTYFNYEAQQDKSGLPNDRFSAERPEGSISTLTIQRTEQRDSAMYRCASSLGGTVNTEAFFGQGTRLTVV.